Presented here are 5 T cell receptor beta chains from one specimen sequenced in a study of technical replicates of blood from several donors. The table came from immunoSEQ multiplex PCR; TCRdb's copy has only in-frame clones and leaves some out. This sample has some 89,000 clones, with roughly 95% found just once. Input material: T cells isolated from PBMCs. These receptors were obtained from a human donor in good health.

The chain links TRBV5-1 to TRBJ2-1, with TRBD2 identical over 10 bases. The V segment lost 2 bases and the J segment 7 bases; nucleotides outside the gene matches: 6. Germline-derived CDR1 and CDR2 are SGHRS and YFSETQ. This CDR3 has 15 residues. The CDR3 sequence: CASSFASGRLNEQFF. The CDR3 DNA is TGCGCCAGCAGCTTCGCTAGCGGGAGACTAAATGAGCAGTTCTTC.

The gene calls are TRBV7-2 and TRBJ1-1; no definite D call. Germline values: CDR1 SGHTA, CDR2 FQGNSA. The CDR3 consists of 13 residues. V lost 7 bases and J 5 bases, leaving 14 bases between the germline ends. CDR3 DNA sequence: TGTGCCAGCAAGCCTTCAATGTGGACTGAAGCTTTCTTT. Translating it yields CASKPSMWTEAFF.

The V call is TRBV7-2, the J call TRBJ1-3; no definite D call. Germline CDR1 reads SGHTA; CDR2 reads FQGNSA. This CDR3 spans 12 amino acids. V lost 8 bases to trimming and J lost 0 bases, with 5 bases between them. CDR3 nucleotide sequence: TGTGCCAGCTATCTCTCTGGAAACACCATATATTTT. As protein: CASYLSGNTIYF.

The J gene is TRBJ2-1, the V gene TRBV9, with TRBD2 identical over 13 bases. CDR1 is SGDLS and CDR2 is YYNGEE in the germline V gene. V dropped 3 bases and J dropped 10; count of bases not matched to a gene: 7. The CDR3 covers 15 residues. CDR3: CASSDGLAGVREQFF. The DNA for the CDR3 is TGTGCCAGCAGCGACGGACTAGCGGGAGTACGCGAGCAGTTCTTC.

This chain connects TRBV27 to TRBJ2-1; TRBD2 agrees at 13 bases. CDR3 size: 15 residues. V dropped 6 bases and J dropped 7; count of bases not matched to a gene: 6. Germline V gives CDR1 MNHEY, CDR2 SMNVEV (reference sequence). The CDR3 region is CASRSTSGRRNEQFF. The CDR3 DNA reads TGTGCCAGCAGGTCGACTAGCGGGAGGAGAAATGAGCAGTTCTTC.